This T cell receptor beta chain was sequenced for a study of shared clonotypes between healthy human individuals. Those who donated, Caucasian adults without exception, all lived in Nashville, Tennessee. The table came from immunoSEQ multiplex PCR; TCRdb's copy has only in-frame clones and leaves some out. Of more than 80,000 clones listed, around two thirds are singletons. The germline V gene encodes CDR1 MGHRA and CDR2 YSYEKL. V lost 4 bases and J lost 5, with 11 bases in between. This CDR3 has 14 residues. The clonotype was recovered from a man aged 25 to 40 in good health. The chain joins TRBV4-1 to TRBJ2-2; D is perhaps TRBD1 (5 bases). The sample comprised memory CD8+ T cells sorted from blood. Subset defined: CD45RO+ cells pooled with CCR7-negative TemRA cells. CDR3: CASSLEDSTGELFF. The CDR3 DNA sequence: TGCGCCAGCAGCCTCGAAGACAGTACCGGGGAGCTGTTTTTT.